This T cell receptor beta chain was identified during a study of blood T cells in healthy people across ages. Remarks on this clonotype: Its matching antigen is unknown.

Trimming took off 5 bases at V and 0 bases at J, with 10 bases between the two ends. The CDR3 has 14 residues. In germline, CDR1 is SGHTA, CDR2 FQGNSA. The study recruited healthy Caucasian donors from Russia who were aged about 6 to 90. Each donor gave about 9.3 milliliters of peripheral blood. Findings and caveats of the study: Older individuals had lower TCR beta diversity per million T cells (the decline was roughly linear).

PCR was performed a second time for about 6 to 11 cycles using a sample-barcoded 5' primer and a J-beta primer mix. Each of the cDNA molecules was tagged by a template-switch adaptor with 12 random nucleotides. In TCRdb, the 5' RACE reads were re-called with MiXCR into one record per CDR3 protein. The repertoire consists of about 1.7 million distinct CDR3 sequences, with roughly 28% occurring once and the leading ten covering 7.7%. The rearrangement uses TRBV7-2 and TRBJ2-5, with D hard to call. What was sequenced was blood. This TCR came from a woman in her twenties or thirties in good health. The CDR3 DNA is TGTACCAGCAGCCTGGGATCAAACCAAGAGACCCAGTACTTC. Its protein is CTSSLGSNQETQYF.